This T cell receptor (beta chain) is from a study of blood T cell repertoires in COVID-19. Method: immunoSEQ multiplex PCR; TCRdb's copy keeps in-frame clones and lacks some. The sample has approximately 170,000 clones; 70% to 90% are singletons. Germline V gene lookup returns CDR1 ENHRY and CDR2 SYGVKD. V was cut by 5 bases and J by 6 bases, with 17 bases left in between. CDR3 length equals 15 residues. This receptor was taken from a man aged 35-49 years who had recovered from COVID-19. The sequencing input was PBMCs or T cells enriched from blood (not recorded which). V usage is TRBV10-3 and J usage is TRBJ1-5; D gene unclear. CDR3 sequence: CAISRQYSRGQPQHF. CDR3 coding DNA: TGTGCCATCAGTCGGCAATATTCCCGCGGTCAGCCCCAGCATTTT.